Ten or more counts support the clone carrying this TCR beta chain. From about 400 ng of RNA, a library with molecular barcoded alpha/delta and beta/gamma adaptors was made. TCRdb called the reads again in MiXCR, with one record for every CDR3 protein. This table holds some 46,000 distinct CDR3 sequences, approximately 12% found once. Germline values: CDR1 SGHTA, CDR2 FQGNSA. The CDR3 extends over 15 amino acids. The V and J ends lost 5 bases and 5 bases respectively, with 18 bases between them. This sample was included in a study of read filtering for tumor transcriptome and immune sequencing. About the study: Mean patient age was approximately 66 years, range roughly 40 to 85; 16 to 20 male, over twelve female.

At the time of active disease, bone marrow was collected from every patient. The specimen sequenced was a population of CD138-negative cells sorted from bone marrow. The receptor comes from a donor at least 40 years old with multiple myeloma. The chain employs TRBV7-2 and TRBJ1-1, with D perhaps TRBD1 (6 bases). This CDR3 is CASSLNRVKRTEAFF. DNA for the CDR3: TGTGCCAGCAGCCTAAACAGGGTTAAGAGGACTGAAGCTTTCTTT. The entire variable domain, with the rest obtained from reference TRBV7-2 and TRBJ1-1, is as follows: GAGVSQSPSNKVTEKGKDVELRCDPISGHTALYWYRQSLGQGLEFLIYFQGNSAPDKSGLPSDRFSAERTGGSVSTLTIQRTQQEDSAVYLCASSLNRVKRTEAFFGQGTRLTVV.